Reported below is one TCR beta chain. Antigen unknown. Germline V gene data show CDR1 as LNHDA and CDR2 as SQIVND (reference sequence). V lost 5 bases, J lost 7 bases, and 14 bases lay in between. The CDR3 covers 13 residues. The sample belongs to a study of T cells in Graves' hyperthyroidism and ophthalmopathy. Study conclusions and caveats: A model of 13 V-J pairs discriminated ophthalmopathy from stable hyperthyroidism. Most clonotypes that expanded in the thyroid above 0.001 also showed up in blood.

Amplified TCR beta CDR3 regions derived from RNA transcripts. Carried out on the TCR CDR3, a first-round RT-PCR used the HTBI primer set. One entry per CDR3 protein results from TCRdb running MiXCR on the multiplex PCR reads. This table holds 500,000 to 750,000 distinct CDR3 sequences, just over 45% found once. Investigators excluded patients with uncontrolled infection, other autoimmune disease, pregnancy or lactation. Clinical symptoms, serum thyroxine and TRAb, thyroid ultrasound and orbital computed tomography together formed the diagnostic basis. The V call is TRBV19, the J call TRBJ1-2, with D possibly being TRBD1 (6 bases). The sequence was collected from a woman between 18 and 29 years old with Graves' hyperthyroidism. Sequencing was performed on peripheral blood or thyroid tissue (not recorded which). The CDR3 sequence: CASSVVGGVGYTF. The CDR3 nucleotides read TGTGCCAGTAGTGTTGTGGGGGGCGTTGGCTACACCTTC.